Below are 26 T cell receptor beta chains sequenced from a single sample in a study of blood T cell repertoires in COVID-19. Assay: immunoSEQ multiplex PCR; the TCRdb copy retains only in-frame clones and omits some. This sample has roughly 190,000 clones, with 80% to 90% found just once. The sequenced sample consisted of peripheral blood. The receptors shown here come from a woman in her seventies with active or convalescent COVID-19.

This chain uses TRBV6-1 with TRBJ1-4; TRBD1 is a possible D gene (5 bases). Between the trimmed V and J ends, which lost 0 bases and 1 base, there was a span of 6 bases. This CDR3 contains 15 residues. The germline V gene has CDR1 MNHNS and CDR2 SASEGT. The CDR3 sequence is CASSEATGTNEKLFF. CDR3 DNA sequence: TGTGCCAGCAGTGAAGCCACAGGAACTAATGAAAAACTGTTTTTT.

The V call is TRBV24-1, the J call TRBJ2-5, with 8 bases that match TRBD1. The CDR3 contains 15 residues. V dropped 3 bases and J dropped 4; count of bases not matched to a gene: 6. CDR1 KGHDR and CDR2 SFDVKD come from the germline V gene. CDR3 sequence (DNA): TGTGCCACCAGTGATAGTGCCAGGGGGCGAGAGACCCAGTACTTC. It yields the protein CATSDSARGRETQYF.

In nucleotides, the CDR3 is TGCGAACCGCCACTAGCGGCCCTCTACGAGCAGTACTTC. Translating gives CEPPLAALYEQYF. The V and J genes are TRBV5-1 and TRBJ2-7; 8 positions agree with TRBD2. CDR1 and CDR2 from the germline V gene are SGHRS and YFSETQ. The length of the CDR3 is 13 residues.

The rearrangement uses TRBV4-1 and TRBJ2-5, with 8 bases lining up with TRBD1. Germline-derived CDR1 and CDR2 are MGHRA and YSYEKL. V dropped 0 bases and J dropped 2; count of bases not matched to a gene: 11. The CDR3 extends over 18 amino acids. CDR3 residues: CASSQDRQGARLQETQYF. The CDR3, as DNA: TGCGCCAGCAGCCAAGATCGGCAGGGGGCGCGATTGCAAGAGACCCAGTACTTC.

The genes are TRBV4-1 and TRBJ2-5, with TRBD2 identical over 12 bases. CDR1 is MGHRA, CDR2 YSYEKL, per germline. The CDR3 has 16 amino acids. After removal of 4 bases from V and 4 bases from J, the junction contained 7 bases not matched to a gene. The DNA for the CDR3 is TGCGCCAGCAGCCCCCTGACTAGCGGGAGTGGAGAGACCCAGTACTTC. Amino acid sequence: CASSPLTSGSGETQYF.

Concerning this clone: Germline and junction disagree at one end, which may indicate a read error. The sample has other DNA sequences that encode this CDR3 too. V is TRBV2 and J is TRBJ1-2, with 7 bases fitting TRBD1. Germline V CDR1 and CDR2: SNHLY, FYNNEI. The CDR3 spans 13 residues. The CDR3 DNA reads TGTGCCAGCAGCGGGGACAGCTACTATGGCTATACCTTC. Its protein is CASSGDSYYGYTF.

J is TRBJ1-2 and V is TRBV4-1, with D possibly matching TRBD1 (6 bases). Germline V lookup: CDR1 MGHRA, CDR2 YSYEKL. V lost 1 base and J 4 bases, leaving 16 bases between the germline ends. This CDR3 is built from 16 residues. CDR3 in amino acids: CASSQGPDRTFYGYTF. Here the CDR3 DNA reads TGCGCCAGCAGCCAAGGCCCTGACAGGACGTTCTATGGCTACACCTTC.

This clone was found once. J is TRBJ2-3 and V is TRBV2; 7 nucleotides agree with TRBD2. The CDR3 runs to 14 residues. V shed 3 bases, J shed 5 bases, and the junction held 5 bases outside the gene matches. Germline V lookup: CDR1 SNHLY, CDR2 FYNNEI. CDR3 DNA: TGTGCCAGCAGTGAGGGCGGGAGTGGAGATACGCAGTATTTT. It codes for CASSEGGSGDTQYF.

CDR3 loop: CASSEIRQGGEQYF. CDR3 DNA: TGTGCCAGCAGTGAAATACGGCAGGGGGGCGAGCAGTACTTC. The V and J genes are TRBV2 and TRBJ2-7; D may be TRBD1 (7 bases). This CDR3 is built from 14 residues. CDR1 is SNHLY, CDR2 FYNNEI, per germline. Trimming took off 2 bases at V and 6 bases at J, with 14 bases between the two ends.

J is TRBJ2-1 and V is TRBV7-9, with D perhaps TRBD2 (6 bases). V lost 1 base and J lost 3, with 22 bases in between. The CDR3 contains 19 residues. Germline CDR1 and CDR2: SEHNR and FQNEAQ (reference sequence). The CDR3 DNA sequence: TGTGCCAGCAGCTTAGTCCGATACGGGTCCAGGAGGGTCTACAATGAGCAGTTCTTC. It is translated as CASSLVRYGSRRVYNEQFF.

For this clone: This same CDR3 is encoded by further DNA sequences in the sample. The rearrangement joins TRBV14 to TRBJ2-5; 9 bases align to TRBD2. The CDR3 consists of 14 residues. V lost 4 bases, J lost 6 bases, and 6 bases stayed unmatched. Looked up from germline, CDR1 is SGHDN and CDR2 is FVKESK. CDR3 sequence: CASSLVSGSQTQYF. The CDR3 region has the DNA TGTGCCAGCAGCCTCGTTAGCGGGAGTCAGACCCAGTACTTC.

This clone has only one observation. The CDR3 bases are TGTGCCAGTAGTATGAGCGGGAGGGCCGATGAGCAGTTCTTC. This translates into CASSMSGRADEQFF. The chain is built from TRBV19 and TRBJ2-1; 10 nucleotides align to TRBD2. This CDR3 has 14 residues. Trimming removed 3 bases from V and 8 bases from J; junction bases left unmatched: 4. CDR1 is LNHDA, CDR2 SQIVND, per germline (reference sequence).

The sample holds a few counts of this clone. The V gene is TRBV6-6, the J gene TRBJ1-6, with D maybe TRBD1 (5 bases). V shed 4 bases and J shed 8 bases, with 12 bases lying between them. CDR1 is MNHNY and CDR2 is SVGAGI in the germline V gene (reference sequence). The CDR3 has 14 residues. The CDR3 here is CASSSRGGHSPLHF. The CDR3 nucleotides read TGTGCCAGCAGTTCCCGGGGGGGTCATTCACCCCTCCACTTT.

V and J are TRBV19 and TRBJ2-3, with D possibly matching TRBD2 (6 bases). This CDR3 is built from 14 residues. V dropped 3 bases and J dropped 1 base, with 8 bases sitting between them. CDR1 is LNHDA, CDR2 SQIVND, per germline (reference sequence). The CDR3 region has the DNA TGTGCCAGTAGTATTAGCGGAGGCACAGATACGCAGTATTTT. It is translated as CASSISGGTDTQYF.

This chain connects TRBV15 to TRBJ1-4; perhaps TRBD1 as D (6 bases). With 3 bases removed from V and 10 bases from J, the gap between germline ends came to 9 bases. CDR1 LNHNV and CDR2 YYDKDF come from the germline V gene (reference sequence). This CDR3 has 12 amino acids. The CDR3 sequence is CATSRVQGKLFF. The DNA of the CDR3 is TGTGCCACCAGCAGGGTACAGGGAAAACTGTTTTTT.

This chain connects TRBV7-3 to TRBJ2-3; D might be TRBD1 (6 bases). The CDR3 spans 14 residues. Trimming took off 5 bases at V and 2 bases at J, with 11 bases between the two ends. CDR1 is SGHTA, CDR2 FQGTGA, per germline. The CDR3 DNA is TGTGCCAGCAGCCAGACAGGTTTCACAGATACGCAGTATTTT. It specifies CASSQTGFTDTQYF.

The rearrangement uses TRBV10-3 and TRBJ2-7; 8 bases fit TRBD2. The length of the CDR3 is 18 residues. Germline V CDR1 and CDR2: ENHRY, SYGVKD. The trim removed 3 bases at V and 6 bases at J, leaving 19 bases unmatched. For the CDR3, the DNA is TGTGCCATCAGTGAATACTCTAGCTGGCGGGAGGCCTTTAGCGAGCAGTACTTC. Amino acid sequence: CAISEYSSWREAFSEQYF.

This clone was seen a single time. The gene calls are TRBV9 and TRBJ2-5; 11 positions match TRBD2. Germline CDR1 reads SGDLS; CDR2 reads YYNGEE. The CDR3 length is 17 residues. V gave up 0 bases and J gave up 9 bases; unmatched junction bases: 13. DNA of the CDR3: TGTGCCAGCAGCGTAGAGGGACTAGCGGAGGGGGTCGGGGCCCAGTACTTC. Its protein is CASSVEGLAEGVGAQYF.

This clone was observed a few times. The chain carries TRBV11-2 and TRBJ1-1; D is unclear. Germline values: CDR1 SGHAT, CDR2 FQNNGV. The V end was cut by 0 bases, the J end by 6 bases, with 17 bases between. The CDR3 contains 16 residues. CDR3 protein: CASSLDRLAPPAEAFF. In DNA form, the CDR3 reads TGTGCCAGCAGCTTAGACAGGCTAGCCCCGCCGGCTGAAGCTTTCTTT. The whole variable domain, remainder taken from reference TRBV11-2 and TRBJ1-1, is EAGVAQSPRYKIIEKRQSVAFWCNPISGHATLYWYQQILGQGPKLLIQFQNNGVVDDSQLPKDRFSAERLKGVDSTLKIQPAKLEDSAVYLCASSLDRLAPPAEAFFGQGTRLTVV.

The rearrangement links TRBV24-1 to TRBJ2-7; 9 nucleotides match TRBD2. After removal of 0 bases from V and 2 bases from J, the junction contained 7 bases not matched to a gene. There are 17 residues in the CDR3. Germline V gene lookup returns CDR1 KGHDR and CDR2 SFDVKD. CDR3: CATSDLLGLAGPYEQYF. As DNA, the CDR3 is TGTGCCACCAGTGATTTGCTAGGGCTAGCGGGACCCTACGAGCAGTACTTC.

The CDR3 nucleotides are TGTGCCAGCAACCCGGGACAGGCTACCTACGAGCAGTACTTC. Translated: CASNPGQATYEQYF. This sequence joins TRBV6-5 and TRBJ2-7, with TRBD1 matching over 8 bases. The germline V gene encodes CDR1 MNHEY and CDR2 SVGAGI. The CDR3 covers 14 residues. V lost 7 bases and J lost 2; bases outside the gene matches: 7.

This clone showed up just a few times. V is TRBV14 and J is TRBJ2-1, with a tentative D call TRBD1 (6 bases). Germline CDR1 reads SGHDN; CDR2 reads FVKESK. The CDR3 runs 16 residues. The V and J ends lost 0 bases and 0 bases respectively, with 9 bases between them. The CDR3 loop reads CASSQETGFSYNEQFF. CDR3 DNA sequence: TGTGCCAGCAGCCAAGAGACAGGTTTCTCCTACAATGAGCAGTTCTTC.

The chain employs TRBV7-6 and TRBJ2-7; D might be TRBD1 (5 bases). V lost 5 bases, J lost 0 bases, and 17 bases lay in between. The CDR3 loop spans 16 amino acids. CDR1 SGHVS and CDR2 FNYEAQ come from the germline V gene. In nucleotides, the CDR3 is TGTGCCAGCAGCCCCCTCGCAGGGATGAGCTCCTACGAGCAGTACTTC. This encodes CASSPLAGMSSYEQYF.

In its sample, this clone was seen once. The chain joins TRBV7-9 to TRBJ2-7, with TRBD1 matching over 9 bases. V shed 5 bases, J shed 6 bases, and the junction held 5 bases outside the gene matches. The length of the CDR3 is 13 residues. Germline loops: CDR1 SEHNR, CDR2 FQNEAQ (reference sequence). The CDR3 reads CASSPRQGGEQYF. The DNA for the CDR3 is TGTGCCAGCAGCCCTAGACAGGGGGGCGAGCAGTACTTC. Based on the CDR3 plus reference TRBV7-9 and TRBJ2-7, the full variable domain is DTGVSQNPRHKITKRGQNVTFRCDPISEHNRLYWYRQTLGQGPEFLTYFQNEAQLEKSRLLSDRFSAERPKGSFSTLEIQRTEQGDSAMYLCASSPRQGGEQYFGPGTRLTVT.

This chain joins TRBV5-5 and TRBJ2-3; D gene ambiguous. CDR1 SGHKS and CDR2 YYEKEE come from the germline V gene (reference sequence). The CDR3 has 12 amino acids. Between the trimmed V and J ends, which lost 0 bases and 5 bases, there was a span of 4 bases. The CDR3 loop is CASSLAQDTQYF. The DNA of the CDR3 is TGTGCCAGCAGCTTGGCCCAAGATACGCAGTATTTT. Drawing the rest from reference TRBV5-5 and TRBJ2-3, the complete variable domain is DAGVTQSPTHLIKTRGQQVTLRCSPISGHKSVSWYQQVLGQGPQFIFQYYEKEERGRGNFPDRFSARQFPNYSSELNVNALLLGDSALYLCASSLAQDTQYFGPGTRLTVL.

The rearrangement uses TRBV10-1 and TRBJ2-1; 12 positions match TRBD2. This CDR3 is 14 amino acids long. The junction had 4 bases not matched to a gene; V was cut back by 4 bases and J by 9 bases. The V gene's germline CDR1 is WNHNN and CDR2 SYGVQD (reference sequence). The CDR3 region is CASSGLAGEGEQFF. Written as DNA, the CDR3 is TGCGCCAGCAGTGGACTAGCGGGAGAGGGTGAGCAGTTCTTC.